This T cell receptor (beta chain) was documented in a study of cytomegalovirus exposure and HLA in healthy donors. The PCR made use of 60 Vbeta and 13 Jbeta primers. Only in-frame clones appear in the TCRdb table, and some are missing; sequencing was by immunoSEQ multiplex PCR. The data hold roughly 120,000 clones, with around 76% observed a single time. This CDR3 spans 16 amino acids. Germline-derived CDR1 and CDR2 are SEHNR and FQNEAQ (reference sequence). In the case of this clone: The germline gene is not matched at one end of the junction; a read error may be the cause.

Specimen: PBMCs. This TCR derives from a woman aged 60-70 years in good health and CMV-seropositive. This chain links TRBV7-9 with TRBJ1-2; 8 bases are a match to TRBD1. The CDR3 nucleotides read TGTGCCAGCGGCTTAGGGGGGACAGGAGATTTTTATGGCTACACCTTC. It yields the protein CASGLGGTGDFYGYTF. Full variable domain (rest looked up from reference TRBV7-9 and TRBJ1-2): DTGVSQNPRHKITKRGQNVTFRCDPISEHNRLYWYRQTLGQGPEFLTYFQNEAQLEKSRLLSDRFSAERPKGSFSTLEIQRTEQGDSAMYLCASGLGGTGDFYGYTFGSGTRLTVV.